This T cell receptor (beta chain) is drawn from a study of blood T cells in healthy people across ages. Findings of the study overall: Researchers deemed the diversity estimates from one million T cells underestimates. Higher naive T cell percentage went strongly together with higher TCR beta diversity.

V lost 3 bases to trimming and J lost 2 bases; unmatched junction nucleotides: 4. Germline V gene sequence: CDR1 SQVTM, CDR2 ANQGSEA. The CDR3 is 13 amino acids. Notes on this clonotype: Its antigen is not identified.

The use of a sample-barcoded 5' primer and a J-beta primer mix characterized a second PCR of roughly 6 to 11 cycles. TCRdb re-derived calls from the 5' RACE reads in MiXCR, one entry per CDR3 protein. The sample lists about 1,500,000 distinct CDR3 sequences, 42% occurring once. This clonotype was obtained from a woman in her late teens or twenties in good health. The chain carries TRBV29-1 and TRBJ2-7, with TRBD1 matching over 7 bases. Sequencing was done on a sample of blood. In DNA form, the CDR3 reads TGCAGCGTTGAGGGCAGGGGGACCTACGAGCAGTACTTC. It specifies CSVEGRGTYEQYF.